This T cell receptor (beta chain) appears in the sequencing data of a study of cytomegalovirus exposure and HLA in healthy donors (dated by TCRdb to 2016 to 2017). Describing the broader study: An earlier analysis of 587 of the donors reported about 260 Gb of sequence data and around 110 million unique TCR beta sequences obtained from about 179 million T cells. In an earlier analysis of several hundred of the donors, high-throughput TCR beta sequencing was used to judge whether each TCR beta V gene segment behaved as functional or pseudogenic. The study was designed to test whether signatures of past pathogen exposure could be identified by cataloging public T cell receptors. In a later analysis, previously published TCR beta repertoires from about 670 donors were re-analyzed and high-resolution HLA genotyping was added so that TCR occurrence patterns could be studied. Class I and class II HLA loci were covered by the typing at four-digit resolution. An early release that covered more than 550 HLA-typed donors contained approximately 300 gigabases of sequencing data and 80 million or so unique TCR sequences. Across some 400 genotyped donors of the cohort, an average of about 250,000 unique TCR beta nucleotide sequences per donor were sequenced, and 15% to 20% of those sequences were non-productive. All discovery cohort repertoires had been generated using a single sequencing platform. In addition to the first cohort of 666 subjects, a separate validation cohort of around 110 different subjects was used. To predict cytomegalovirus infection status, the study combined high-throughput TCR immunosequencing, statistical association of individual TCRs with disease status, and machine learning. Of the 300 to 450 genotyped donors, about 80% fell in the genetic ancestry cluster associated with self-reported Caucasian donors. Donor age, sex, ethnicity and CMV serostatus were collected together with the repertoire data. Typing coverage differed by locus: A, B, C, DRB1 and DQB1 were typed in roughly 620-640 donors, DQA1 in 522, DPA1 in approximately 610, and DPB1 in 472. A later genetic analysis took genome-wide SNP genotypes for about three fifths of the 666 donors and used that subset as a discovery cohort. The later analysis used no new phenotypic data to find candidate immune exposures, relying instead on TCR beta sequences and their occurrence across donors. Five DR-DQ haplotypes were handled as single units for association and clustering because linkage in the cohort was strong. The T cell repertoires of about 700 subjects were profiled by immunosequencing and related to cytomegalovirus serostatus. Overall results and qualifications from the work: Because counts were too low, roughly 16 rarely observed V segments, including chromosome 9 orphons, were left out of the earlier analysis of over 550 of the donors. Some IMGT-functional V segments, including TRBV6-2 and TRBV6-3, could not be told apart with the 87-base-pair reads, so those segments were excluded. Most TCR sequences were seen in very few donors, while some public TCRs were found in many individuals. In an earlier analysis of approximately 590 of the donors, most TCR beta V segments appeared in productive rearrangements about 87% or about 30% of the time, broadly matching IMGT annotations. Several of the top co-occurrence clusters appeared to be linked to parvovirus B19, influenza, CMV and Epstein-Barr virus, according to a later analysis. Linkage disequilibrium might explain the correlated functional status among segregating V segments, but an unknown experimental factor could not be excluded. In a later analysis, HLA-associated TCR beta chains were found to be more clonally expanded and to have lower generation probabilities than equally common non-associated chains. V-gene and J-gene trimming of TCR beta chains was associated with a missense DCLRE1C variant in a later genetic analysis, and the association was replicated in an independent cohort. A later genetic analysis reported fewer N-insertions in productive TCRs among donors in an Asian-associated ancestry cluster than the roughly 670-donor mean. In both the original and validation cohorts, the classifier was reported to diagnose cytomegalovirus status with high specificity and sensitivity. A cluster of highly shared sequence variants was judged likely to represent a technical artifact of the sequencing pipeline. In a later analysis, most CMV-associated TCR beta chains were found to appear HLA-restricted, with HLA associations seemingly driven largely by CMV exposure. This cohort had only TCR beta chains sequenced, and the lack of alpha or paired-chain data limited which features could be detected. Assigning TCR associations to individual alleles was difficult when HLA alleles, especially DR and DQ, strongly co-occurred. The study listed 164 TCR beta chains as associated with cytomegalovirus. A few of the identified cytomegalovirus-associated TCR beta chains were confirmed in vitro to be specific for cytomegalovirus antigens. The authors suggested that the approach could potentially be extended to other disease states and immunological phenotypes. In a later analysis, TCR association rates were found to vary across HLA loci, with the most associated TCRs seen for DRB1 alleles and the fewest for HLA-C alleles. Because HLA typing was unavailable for some donors at each locus, only the typed subset was used in association tests. Specific HLA alleles were associated with 16,951 TCR beta sequences at a false discovery rate of 0.05 in a later analysis. Sequencing depth was assumed to be roughly uniform across donors in the presence/absence analyses, though that assumption may not hold. A further reported finding was that TCR beta sequences accurately predicted the HLA-A and HLA-B alleles for most subjects in the first cohort. CMV serostatus was the only immune exposure information available for the cohort.

Trimming takes 4 bases off V and 5 bases off J; junction bases not matched to a gene: 11. The CDR3 holds 16 amino acids from the cysteine to the phenylalanine. Only the CDR3 portion is preserved as DNA: 48 bases, with reading frame beginning at the first base. CDR1 and CDR2, looked up from the germline V gene (reference sequence), are SGHNT and YYREEE. The library was built by means of the immunoSEQ multiplex PCR assay. A mixture of 60 forward primers for TCR Vbeta segments and 13 reverse primers for TCR Jbeta segments was used in the multiplex PCR. The CDR3 region of rearranged TCR beta genes was amplified from genomic DNA by a multiplex PCR assay. On the Illumina HiSeq System, the amplified TCR beta libraries were sequenced as 87-base-pair reads. The original pipeline was this. A later analysis tallied 70 million to 100 million unique TCR beta chains across the 600 to 700 repertoires, and roughly 11 million of those chains were shared by two or more donors. A nearest-neighbor algorithm error-corrected the raw reads and collapsed the reads into unique sequences, merging closely related sequences to remove PCR and sequencing errors. V, D and J gene segments were assigned by aligning CDR3 sequences to IMGT reference sequences. Each retained sequence needed at least a six-nucleotide match to both a V gene segment and a J gene segment. Rearrangements were called productive when the CDR3 lacked stop codons and stayed in frame with V and J; all others were non-productive. CDR3 was defined according to IMGT convention as the region running from the second conserved V-encoded cysteine to the conserved J-encoded phenylalanine. Sequences without an unambiguous match to a single V gene segment were excluded from the earlier analysis of 500 to 700 of the donors. In an earlier analysis of 450 to 750 of the donors, a V segment was called functional when productive rearrangements were above 56.7%, and segregating when the standard deviation between donors exceeded 5%. A statistical classification framework was built for diagnosing cytomegalovirus status from the catalog of TCR beta chain sequences. In a later analysis, TCR nucleotide sequences were compared against IMGT/GENE-DB human TR gene sequences so that V and J genes could be assigned. A later analysis assigned CDR3 sequences and most-parsimonious VDJ recombination scenarios with the TCRdist pipeline. In a later analysis, every TCR beta chain was defined by the combination of its CDR3 amino acid sequence and its V-gene family, and reads without a unique V-gene family were dropped. A later analysis removed over 500 highly shared, low-generation-probability nucleotide sequences to deal with suspected cross-contamination and a sequencing artifact. In a later analysis, a clonal expansion index for each public chain was calculated from normalized within-repertoire ranks of inferred template counts. In a later analysis, generation probabilities were computed using a VDJ recombination model fitted to out-of-frame rearrangements, and the results were checked against IGoR. In a later analysis, hypergeometric tests were used to score TCR-TCR, TCR-HLA and TCR-CMV co-occurrence, with a repertoire-size bias correction applied to TCR pairs. False discovery rates were estimated in a later analysis by permuting HLA or CMV assignments 20 times. In a later analysis, co-occurring TCRs were grouped with DBSCAN, and TCRdist sequence similarity was added when clustering was performed within HLA-allele-positive subsets. For co-occurrence clustering, repertoires with fewer than 30,000 or more than 120,000 public chains were excluded, along with four or five repertoires with anomalous nucleotide sharing. TCRdb holds this immuneACCESS table with in-frame rearrangements only. Some clones are missing; in checked studies, unresolved V genes explain under half, and the rest has no known cause. That table supplies the V and J calls and clone size; D and trimming were determined from the DNA. The table of this sample itemizes approximately 38,000 clones. The top ten hold approximately 6% of the sample.

For this clone: No antigen is known for it.

In total, around 600 healthy bone marrow donors made up the cohort. Cohort members were all nominally healthy when sampled, although unrecorded immune exposures were likely present. Of the 650 to 700 cohort members, almost 300 had positive CMV serostatus and roughly 330 had negative CMV serostatus, and CMV serostatus was not recorded for the donor. A peripheral blood sample was provided by each donor, and peripheral blood mononuclear cells were used for TCR beta sequencing. Genomic DNA was extracted from the blood cell samples with the Qiagen DNeasy Blood Extraction Kit. Source material: PBMCs. This receptor was identified in a human donor in good health. Recombination connected TRBV5-4 to TRBJ2-1, with 8 bases aligning to TRBD1. The nucleotide sequence reads TGTGCCAGCAGCGACCAAACAGGGGGTCCCAACAATGAGCAGTTCTTC. This translates into CASSDQTGGPNNEQFF.